This TCR beta chain was recovered during a study of blood T cell repertoires in COVID-19 (TCRdb year 2020). About the full investigation: Samples from collaborators originated in the United States, Italy and Spain and spanned both the acute and convalescent phases of COVID-19. Samples came from the ongoing ImmuneRACE study (first 160 participants) plus 1,254 subjects from 6 global collaborators. The prospective study material was composed of cDNA or gDNA derived from T cells, B-cell-depleted T cells, or PBMCs. A freely available public database, intended as a resource for researchers studying the immune response to SARS-CoV-2, is where the repertoires were released. The dataset comprised deeply sampled blood TCRbeta repertoires from subjects exposed to, actively infected with, or recovered from COVID-19. Sample metadata almost always included a de-identified subject ID, COVID-19 status, age in years and sex. Where available, HLA class I and class II types were obtained from metadata supplied by the sample provider rather than from assay-based typing.

TCRbeta CDR3 regions were amplified from genomic DNA by means of the immunoSEQ Assay, a bias-controlled multiplex PCR. From the authors' description of their analysis: The number of nucleated cells in each sample was estimated by amplification of reference gene primers within the assay. To quantify the absolute abundance of each unique TCRbeta CDR3 rearrangement, sequence reads were collapsed and filtered. For each sample, productive Simpson clonality was calculated by taking the square root of Simpson's diversity index across productive rearrangements. TCRdb obtained this table from immuneACCESS and retained in-frame rearrangements with V and J assigned. These tables miss some clones; where compared with another copy, unresolved V genes account for less than half of the shortfall, and the remainder is unexplained. That table supplies the V and J calls and clone size; D and trimming were determined from the DNA. The sample records roughly 55,000 clones, roughly 84% of which are singletons. Jointly, the top ten make up about 10% of the sample.

Relative to germline, V is 7 bases shorter and J is 0 bases shorter, with 11 bases between their ends. Spanning cysteine to phenylalanine, the CDR3 consists of 14 amino acids. CDR3 DNA is the only sequence kept; it has 42 bases, read in frame from the first base. CDR1 and CDR2 were assigned from the germline V gene as MNHEY and SVGAGI. The collaborating institutions used their own protocols to collect whole blood in K2EDTA tubes. For TCRbeta analysis, collaborator samples were shipped as frozen whole blood, as isolated PBMCs, or as DNA extracted from either sample type. About this clone: No cognate antigen has been identified for it. No qualities accompany the bases; no much larger clone lies one base away.

Study-wide conclusions, independent of this receptor: The amount of clinical and demographic metadata varied by source and participant and was provided uncurated.

Material for sequencing was peripheral blood. The V and J segments used are TRBV6-5 and TRBJ2-3; the D segment cannot be called with confidence. This TCR was recovered from a man in his sixties or seventies with active COVID-19. For the CDR3, the sequence is CASTATYSTDTQYF. In nucleotide form, the sequence is TGTGCCAGCACCGCAACATATAGCACAGATACGCAGTATTTT.